The entry that follows covers one T cell receptor (beta chain) sequence. Germline CDR1 reads MGHRA; CDR2 reads YSYEKL. The CDR3 sequence is 18 residues long. The trim removed 1 base at V and 7 bases at J, leaving 14 bases unmatched. The sample comes from a study of blood T cell repertoires in COVID-19. Across the whole study: T cells, B-cell-depleted T cells, or PBMCs supplied cDNA or gDNA.

Authors' data handling: Amplifying reference gene primers gave estimates of nucleated cell counts. Sequencing used immunoSEQ multiplex PCR; TCRdb keeps in-frame clones, though not all of them. The DNA was the basis for D and trimming; V, J and clone size are from that table. The sample includes approximately 62,000 clones, around 74% of them seen just once. The chain couples TRBV4-1 to TRBJ1-5, with 9 bases matching TRBD1. The sample taken for sequencing was peripheral blood. The TCR was taken from a woman between 50 and 59 years old with active or convalescent COVID-19. Here the CDR3 DNA reads TGCGCCAGCAGCCAAGCCTCAGCGGGACAGGGATTGTGGCAGCCCCAGCATTTT. It translates to CASSQASAGQGLWQPQHF.